This is a list of T cell receptor beta chains from one sample in a study of blood T cell repertoires in COVID-19. Generated by immunoSEQ multiplex PCR, the TCRdb table keeps only in-frame clones and is missing some. The sample holds roughly 9,400 clones, around 78% seen once. The sequencing sample was made of peripheral blood. The receptors shown here come from a human donor in a cohort sampled during active COVID-19. The CDR3 runs from the conserved cysteine through the conserved F or W. A D gene is named only where the DNA matches it firmly. Size tells how often a clone was seen (once, few, many) or the class of an expanded clone, and some rows leave it out.

TRBV30,few,TRBD1,TRBJ1-2,CAWSEGQDYGYTF,TGTGCCTGGAGTGAGGGACAGGACTATGGCTACACCTTC
TRBV5-1,.,TRBD1,TRBJ1-4,CASSDQGAFEKLFF,TGCGCCAGCAGCGACCAGGGGGCGTTTGAAAAACTGTTTTTT
TRBV5-1,few,.,TRBJ2-7,CASSLAGRFDEQYF,TGCGCCAGCAGTCTAGCAGGGAGGTTCGACGAGCAGTACTTC
TRBV6-2/TRBV6-3,.,TRBD2,TRBJ2-3,CASSPRLAGRLSTDTQYF,TGTGCCAGCAGTCCCCGACTAGCGGGGAGACTTAGCACAGATACGCAGTATTTT
TRBV4-2,.,TRBD2,TRBJ2-7,CASSQVWEGSYEQYF,TGTGCCAGCAGCCAAGTTTGGGAGGGCTCCTACGAGCAGTACTTC
TRBV9,.,TRBD2,TRBJ2-1,CASSVGSGGASEQFF,TGTGCCAGCAGCGTAGGTAGCGGGGGGGCCAGTGAGCAGTTCTTC
TRBV5-1,.,.,TRBJ2-1,CASSGGDAYNEQFF,TGCGCCAGCAGCGGCGGGGACGCATACAATGAGCAGTTCTTC
TRBV7-2,.,TRBD1,TRBJ2-5,CASSLQGAKETQYF,TGTGCCAGCAGCTTACAGGGGGCTAAGGAGACCCAGTACTTC
TRBV4-1,.,.,TRBJ1-3,CASNPAADKLSGNTIYF,TGCGCCAGCAACCCAGCGGCAGACAAGCTCTCTGGAAACACCATATATTTT
TRBV7-2,.,TRBD1,TRBJ2-7,CASSLHGQGPREQYF,TGTGCCAGCAGCTTGCACGGACAGGGACCCCGCGAGCAGTACTTC
TRBV5-6,.,TRBD2,TRBJ2-1,CASSPRGGLGNEQFF,TGTGCCAGCAGCCCGCGGGGGGGCCTCGGCAATGAGCAGTTCTTC
TRBV3-1/TRBV3-2,.,.,TRBJ1-6,CASSQAPRALHF,TGTGCCAGCAGCCAAGCCCCCCGAGCCCTCCACTTT
TRBV30,once,TRBD1,TRBJ1-3,CAWRDRGSSTIYF,TGTGCCTGGAGGGACAGGGGGTCGTCCACCATATATTTT
TRBV6-1,.,.,TRBJ2-5,CASSEVVVSETQYF,TGTGCCAGCAGTGAAGTGGTAGTTTCAGAGACCCAGTACTTC
TRBV6-5,few,TRBD1,TRBJ2-7,CASSRTGYYEQYF,TGTGCCAGCAGTCGGACAGGGTACTACGAGCAGTACTTC
TRBV19,.,TRBD1,TRBJ2-7,CASSRTGGKYEQYF,TGTGCCAGTAGTAGGACAGGGGGAAAATACGAGCAGTACTTC
TRBV7-3,.,.,TRBJ2-1,CASSLNLNSVNEQFF,TGTGCCAGCAGCTTAAACTTAAATAGTGTCAATGAGCAGTTCTTC
TRBV5-1,.,TRBD1,TRBJ1-2,CASSLDRGLYGYTF,TGCGCCAGCAGCTTGGACAGGGGTCTCTATGGCTACACCTTC
TRBV29-1,once,TRBD2,TRBJ2-5,CSGEVAGTQYF,TGCAGCGGCGAGGTAGCGGGGACCCAGTACTTC
TRBV7-6,few,TRBD1,TRBJ1-1,CASSAGQGGNTEAFF,TGTGCCAGCAGCGCGGGACAGGGAGGAAACACTGAAGCTTTCTTT
TRBV14,.,TRBD1,TRBJ2-7,CASSATTGVSYEQYF,TGTGCCAGCAGTGCCACGACAGGGGTGTCCTACGAGCAGTACTTC
TRBV6-2/TRBV6-3,.,TRBD2,TRBJ2-2,CASSPGGFTGELFF,TGTGCCAGCAGCCCCGGGGGGTTCACCGGGGAGCTGTTTTTT
TRBV5-4,once,TRBD1,TRBJ1-2,CASSLGQGADYGYTF,TGTGCCAGCAGCTTGGGACAGGGGGCGGACTATGGCTACACCTTC
TRBV5-6,.,.,TRBJ2-7,CASSPTSSYEQYF,TGTGCCAGCAGCCCAACTAGTTCCTACGAGCAGTACTTC
TRBV24-1,.,TRBD2,TRBJ2-1,CATSDPSGGRYNEQFF,TGTGCCACCAGTGACCCTAGCGGGGGCCGGTACAATGAGCAGTTCTTC
TRBV4-3,once,TRBD2,TRBJ2-3,CASSRNSGGTDTQYF,TGCGCCAGCAGCCGCAATAGCGGGGGTACAGATACGCAGTATTTT
TRBV6-5,.,.,TRBJ1-4,CASSLGQTTEKLFF,TGTGCCAGCAGCCTCGGACAGACGACTGAAAAACTGTTTTTT
TRBV3-1/TRBV3-2,.,TRBD1,TRBJ1-2,CASSRGTGSSGAYGYTF,TGTGCCAGCAGCCGAGGGACAGGGTCTTCTGGGGCCTATGGCTACACCTTC
TRBV6-6,few,TRBD1,TRBJ2-1,CASRPPKGQGRVEQFF,TGTGCCAGCAGGCCGCCGAAGGGACAGGGACGAGTCGAGCAGTTCTTC
TRBV9,.,TRBD1,TRBJ1-5,CASSPGTGHSNQPQHF,TGTGCCAGCAGCCCAGGGACAGGGCATAGCAATCAGCCCCAGCATTTT
TRBV6-6,.,.,TRBJ1-4,CASSYSRVRQAKLFF,TGTGCCAGCAGTTACTCGAGGGTCAGGCAGGCAAAACTGTTTTTT
TRBV5-1,.,TRBD1,TRBJ2-5,CASSPGTGSVLETQYF,TGCGCCAGCAGCCCAGGGACAGGGAGCGTTTTAGAGACCCAGTACTTC
TRBV4-3,.,.,TRBJ1-6,CASSQDLNSPLHF,TGCGCCAGCAGCCAAGATCTCAATTCACCCCTCCACTTT
TRBV7-8,.,TRBD1,TRBJ2-7,CASSLRQGAPLEQYF,TGTGCCAGCAGCTTAAGACAGGGGGCGCCCCTCGAGCAGTACTTC
TRBV24-1,once,TRBD1,TRBJ1-2,CATSRDSANYGYTF,TGTGCCACCAGCCGGGACAGCGCTAACTATGGCTACACCTTC
TRBV12-3/TRBV12-4,few,TRBD1,TRBJ1-2,CASIRGDRYGYTF,TGTGCCAGCATCCGAGGGGACAGATATGGCTACACCTTC
TRBV27,.,.,TRBJ1-2,CASSLAANYGYTF,TGTGCCAGCAGTTTGGCAGCTAACTATGGCTACACCTTC
TRBV28,.,.,TRBJ2-7,CASSQRQFAYEQYF,TGTGCCAGCAGTCAGCGACAGTTCGCCTACGAGCAGTACTTC
TRBV19,.,.,TRBJ1-2,CASSRRESSYGYTF,TGTGCCAGTAGCCGGAGAGAGTCTTCCTATGGCTACACCTTC
TRBV20-1,few,.,TRBJ2-7,CSALDSQRQYF,TGCAGTGCTCTGGACAGTCAGAGGCAGTACTTC
TRBV6-5,.,TRBD1,TRBJ1-6,CASSYDRGNSPLHF,TGTGCCAGCAGTTACGACAGGGGAAATTCACCCCTCCACTTT
TRBV4-1,.,.,TRBJ2-7,CASSQADRDSSYEQYF,TGCGCCAGCAGCCAAGCTGACCGGGACTCCAGCTACGAGCAGTACTTC